This T cell receptor (beta chain) was obtained from a study of Graves' ophthalmopathy and Graves' hyperthyroidism. Amplifying from RNA transcripts, the study obtained TCR beta CDR3 regions. First-round RT-PCR employed HTBI primers, with a second-round multiplex PCR after it. Via MiXCR, TCRdb re-called the multiplex PCR reads, giving one row per CDR3 protein. The data show about 210,000 distinct CDR3 sequences, with over 25% seen just once and about 9.3% held by the top ten. V was clipped by 2 bases and J by 2 bases, with 7 bases between them. Germline-derived CDR1 and CDR2 are GTSNPN and SVGIG (reference sequence). The CDR3 extends over 12 amino acids.

Sequencing used peripheral blood. This receptor was obtained from a middle-aged man with Graves' ophthalmopathy. The chain couples TRBV30 to TRBJ2-7; TRBD1 or TRBD2 may be the D gene (5 bases each). CDR3 nucleotide sequence: TGTGCCTGGAGTAGGGACGCCTACGAGCAGTACTTC. Translated: CAWSRDAYEQYF.